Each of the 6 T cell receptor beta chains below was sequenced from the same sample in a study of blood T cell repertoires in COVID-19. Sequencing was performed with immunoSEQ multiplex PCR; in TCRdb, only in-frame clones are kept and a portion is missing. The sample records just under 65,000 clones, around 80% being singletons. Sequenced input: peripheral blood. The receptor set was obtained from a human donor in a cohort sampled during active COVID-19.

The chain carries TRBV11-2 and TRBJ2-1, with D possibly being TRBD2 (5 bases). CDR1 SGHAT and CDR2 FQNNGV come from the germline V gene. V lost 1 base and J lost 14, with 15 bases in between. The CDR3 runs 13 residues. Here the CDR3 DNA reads TGTGCCAGCAGCTTAGGAGTGCGGACTGGGGAGTTCTTC. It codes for CASSLGVRTGEFF.

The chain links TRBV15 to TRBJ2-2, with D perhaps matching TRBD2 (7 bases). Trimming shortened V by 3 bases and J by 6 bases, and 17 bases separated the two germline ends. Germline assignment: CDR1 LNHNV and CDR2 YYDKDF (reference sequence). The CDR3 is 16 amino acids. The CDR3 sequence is CATSSRIGGRAGELFF. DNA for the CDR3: TGTGCCACCAGCAGTCGAATCGGGGGGCGGGCCGGGGAGCTGTTTTTT. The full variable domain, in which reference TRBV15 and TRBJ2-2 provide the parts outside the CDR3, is DAMVIQNPRYQVTQFGKPVTLSCSQTLNHNVMYWYQQKSSQAPKLLFHYYDKDFNNEADTPDNFQSRRPNTSFCFLDIRSPGLGDTAMYLCATSSRIGGRAGELFFGEGSRLTVL.

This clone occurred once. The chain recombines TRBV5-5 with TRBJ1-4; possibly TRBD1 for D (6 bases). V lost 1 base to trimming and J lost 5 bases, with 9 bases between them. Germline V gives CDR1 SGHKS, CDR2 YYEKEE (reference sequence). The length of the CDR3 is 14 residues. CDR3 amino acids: CASSLTGQNEKLFF. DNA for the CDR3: TGTGCCAGCAGCTTGACAGGGCAAAATGAAAAACTGTTTTTT.

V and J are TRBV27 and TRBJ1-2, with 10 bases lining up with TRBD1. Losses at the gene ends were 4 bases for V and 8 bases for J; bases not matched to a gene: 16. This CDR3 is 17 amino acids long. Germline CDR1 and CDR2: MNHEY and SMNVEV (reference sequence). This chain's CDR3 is CASSSDRGSSLYWGYTF. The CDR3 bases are TGTGCCAGCAGTTCGGACAGGGGGAGCTCCCTCTATTGGGGCTACACCTTC.

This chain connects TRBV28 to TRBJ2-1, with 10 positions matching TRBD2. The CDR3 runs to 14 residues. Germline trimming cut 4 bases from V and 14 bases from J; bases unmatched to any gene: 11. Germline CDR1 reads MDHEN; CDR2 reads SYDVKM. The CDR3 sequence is CASSSQASGSREFF. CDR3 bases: TGTGCCAGCAGTTCACAGGCTAGCGGGAGTCGGGAGTTCTTC. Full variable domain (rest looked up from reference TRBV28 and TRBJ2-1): DVKVTQSSRYLVKRTGEKVFLECVQDMDHENMFWYRQDPGLGLRLIYFSYDVKMKEKGDIPEGYSVSREKKERFSLILESASTNQTSMYLCASSSQASGSREFFGPGTRLTVL.

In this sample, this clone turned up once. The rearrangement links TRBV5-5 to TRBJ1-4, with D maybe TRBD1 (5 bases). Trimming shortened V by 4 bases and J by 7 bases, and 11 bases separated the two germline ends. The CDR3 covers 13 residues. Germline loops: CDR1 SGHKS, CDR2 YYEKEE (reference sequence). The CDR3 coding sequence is TGTGCCAGCAGCAGGGTAGGGGTTGAAAAACTGTTTTTT. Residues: CASSRVGVEKLFF.